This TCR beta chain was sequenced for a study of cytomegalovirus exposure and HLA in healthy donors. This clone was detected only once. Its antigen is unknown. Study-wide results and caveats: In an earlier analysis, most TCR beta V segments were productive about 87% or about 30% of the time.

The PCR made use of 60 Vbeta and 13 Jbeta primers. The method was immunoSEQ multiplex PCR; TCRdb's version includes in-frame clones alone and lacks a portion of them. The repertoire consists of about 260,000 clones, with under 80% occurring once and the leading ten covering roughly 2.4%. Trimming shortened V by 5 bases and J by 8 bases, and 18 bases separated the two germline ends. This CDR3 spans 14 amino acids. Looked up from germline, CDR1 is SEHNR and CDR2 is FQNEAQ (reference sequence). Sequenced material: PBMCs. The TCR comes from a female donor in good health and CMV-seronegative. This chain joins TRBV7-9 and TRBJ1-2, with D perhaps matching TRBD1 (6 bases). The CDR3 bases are TGTGCCAGCAGCACAACGGACAGTGCCAACGGCTACACCTTC. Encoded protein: CASSTTDSANGYTF. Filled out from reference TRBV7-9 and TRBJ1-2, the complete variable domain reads DTGVSQNPRHKITKRGQNVTFRCDPISEHNRLYWYRQTLGQGPEFLTYFQNEAQLEKSRLLSDRFSAERPKGSFSTLEIQRTEQGDSAMYLCASSTTDSANGYTFGSGTRLTVV.